The 13 T cell receptor beta chains below all came from one sample that was sequenced in a study of tumor and adjacent non-tumor tissue in lung cancer. RNA was extracted from bulk tissue without any cell sorting. This non-tumor lung sample came from over 3 cm beyond the tumor edge. A modified ARM-PCR protocol with three rounds of nested PCR amplified TCRbeta. MiXCR was run by TCRdb on the multiplex PCR reads, yielding one entry per CDR3 protein. The data hold 50,000 to 60,000 distinct CDR3 sequences, with 60% to 80% observed a single time. What was sequenced was distant non-tumor lung tissue. The receptors shown here come from a woman aged 55-69 years with non-small cell lung cancer.

The rearrangement joins TRBV6-2 or TRBV6-3 to TRBJ2-1, with D hard to call. Per germline, CDR1 MNHEY and CDR2 SVGEGT. The CDR3 runs 14 residues. The CDR3 nucleotides are TGTGTAAGCAGTGACCCGGGCCTCGGTATGGAGCAGTTCTTC. It is translated as CVSSDPGLGMEQFF.

Remarks on this clonotype: A read error is possible here, since a much larger clone lies one base away. The chain carries TRBV6-4 and TRBJ2-2; D perhaps matches TRBD1 (5 bases). The CDR3 consists of 14 residues. CDR1 and CDR2 from the germline V gene are MRHNA and SNTAGT. The CDR3 DNA sequence: TGTGTCAGCAGTGACGAAGGGGACACCGGGGAGCTGTTTTTT. This gives the protein CVSSDEGDTGELFF.

This clonotype was seen once. The CDR3 here is CASSNNAPTGTLGNTIYF. CDR3 in DNA: TGTGCCAGCAGTAATAATGCCCCGACAGGCACCCTCGGAAACACCATATATTTT. The chain joins TRBV6-5 to TRBJ1-3, with a tentative D call TRBD1 (6 bases). The CDR3 consists of 18 residues. Germline assignment: CDR1 MNHEY and CDR2 SVGAGI. The V end lost 5 bases, the J end lost 4 bases, and 24 bases lay between the germline ends.

This clonotype is deemed medium-sized (0.01 to 0.1%). V usage is TRBV4-3 and J usage is TRBJ2-5, with D perhaps matching TRBD1 (7 bases). Germline V gene lookup returns CDR1 LGHNA and CDR2 YSLEER. This CDR3 has 14 amino acids. V was shortened by 2 bases and J by 1 base, with 8 bases between the two germline ends. CDR3 in DNA: TGCGCCAGCAGCCAACAGGGGGGCCAAGAGACCCAGTACTTC. It translates to CASSQQGGQETQYF.

This clonotype was observed a few times. One base away lies a much larger clone, so this may be a sequencing read error. The rearrangement joins TRBV10-1 to TRBJ1-2; no clear D. With 9 bases removed from V and 6 bases from J, the gap between germline ends came to 14 bases. Per the germline V gene, CDR1 is WNHNN and CDR2 is SYGVQD (reference sequence). This CDR3 has 12 residues. Here the CDR3 reads CASPVPRDGYTF. CDR3 nucleotides: TGCGCCAGTCCGGTGCCTAGGGATGGCTACACCTTC.

In regard to this clonotype: The final CDR3 position lacks the conserved phenylalanine or tryptophan, pointing to a likely read error. The rearrangement joins TRBV2 to TRBJ2-3; D call uncertain. This CDR3 is built from 15 residues. Germline V gives CDR1 SNHLY, CDR2 FYNNEI. The CDR3 DNA reads TGTGCCAGCAGTGAAGAGGGCTATAGCACAGATACCCAGTATTTA. Its translation: CASSEEGYSTDTQYL.

V usage is TRBV5-5 and J usage is TRBJ1-1; the D is unclear. CDR3 length: 13 residues. Germline V gene sequence: CDR1 SGHKS, CDR2 YYEKEE (reference sequence). Trimming cost V 4 bases and J 2 bases, with 9 bases left between them. The CDR3 loop is CASSQIENTEAFF. The CDR3 nucleotides are TGTGCCAGCAGCCAGATAGAAAACACTGAAGCTTTCTTT.

This rearrangement joins TRBV18 to TRBJ2-3; 11 nucleotides match TRBD2. CDR1 is KGHSH and CDR2 is LQKENI in the germline V gene. The CDR3 has 15 amino acids. Unmatched junction bases numbered 3, after V lost 5 bases and J lost 2 bases. This CDR3 is CASSSGLADTDTQYF. The CDR3 bases are TGTGCCAGCTCATCGGGACTAGCGGACACAGATACGCAGTATTTT.

Comment on this clonotype: At one end, the junction sequence differs from germline, possibly due to a read error. The V and J genes are TRBV12-3 or TRBV12-4 and TRBJ2-2; unclear D gene. CDR3 length equals 14 residues. CDR3 protein: CVSSLRRNTGELFF. As DNA, the CDR3 is TGTGTCAGCAGTTTGAGGCGCAACACCGGGGAGCTGTTTTTT.

To note about this clonotype: Mismatch with germline at one junction end may stem from a read error. The genes are TRBV6-1 and TRBJ1-6; D might be TRBD1 (5 bases). Germline V gives CDR1 MNHNS, CDR2 SASEGT. The CDR3 length is 15 residues. The DNA of the CDR3 is TGTGCCAGCATTGTGAAAGGACGGGGGTCATCACCCCTCCATTTT. It yields the protein CASIVKGRGSSPLHF.

A note on this clonotype: Compared with germline, one end of the junction differs, possibly owing to a read error. This chain joins TRBV11-2 and TRBJ2-7, with 11 bases identical to TRBD2. This CDR3 comprises 16 residues. Germline V gene sequence: CDR1 SGHAT, CDR2 FQNNGV. The CDR3 DNA follows: TGTGCCAGCAGCCTAGAACTAGCGGGAGATAGCAACGAGCAGTACTTC. This encodes CASSLELAGDSNEQYF.

This chain uses TRBV5-4 with TRBJ2-7; 10 bases align to TRBD1. The germline gives CDR1 SGHNT, CDR2 YYREEE (reference sequence). V lost 9 bases to trimming and J lost 1 base; unmatched junction nucleotides: 13. The CDR3 contains 16 residues. The CDR3 is CANRLGGDRGSYEQYF. The CDR3 nucleotides are TGTGCCAACAGGTTGGGGGGGGACAGGGGTTCCTACGAGCAGTACTTC.

This clonotype is medium-sized by share. This chain links TRBV6-2 or TRBV6-3 with TRBJ2-2, with 9 bases lining up with TRBD1. V lost 5 bases, J lost 6 bases, and 4 bases stayed unmatched. This CDR3 has 14 amino acids. Germline CDR1 is MNHEY and CDR2 is SVGEGT. CDR3 sequence: CASSRTGDAGELFF. The DNA for the CDR3 is TGTGCCAGCAGTAGGACAGGGGACGCCGGGGAGCTGTTTTTT.